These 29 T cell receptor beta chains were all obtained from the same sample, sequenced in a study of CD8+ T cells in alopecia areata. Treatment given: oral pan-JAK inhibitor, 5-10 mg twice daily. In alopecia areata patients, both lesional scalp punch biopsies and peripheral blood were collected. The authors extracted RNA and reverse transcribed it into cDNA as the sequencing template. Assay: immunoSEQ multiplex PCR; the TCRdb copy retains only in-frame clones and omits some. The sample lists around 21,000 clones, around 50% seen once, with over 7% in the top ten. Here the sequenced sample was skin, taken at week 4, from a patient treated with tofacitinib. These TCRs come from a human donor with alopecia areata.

The CDR3 protein is CASSGRDRGIGEQYF. CDR3 nucleotides: TGTGCCAGCAGCGGGAGGGACAGGGGGATCGGTGAGCAGTACTTC. The rearrangement links TRBV5-6 to TRBJ2-7; 11 nucleotides align to TRBD1. Germline CDR1 is SGHDT and CDR2 is YYEEEE. This CDR3 is built from 15 residues. With V trimmed by 4 bases and J by 7 bases, 10 bases remained unmatched.

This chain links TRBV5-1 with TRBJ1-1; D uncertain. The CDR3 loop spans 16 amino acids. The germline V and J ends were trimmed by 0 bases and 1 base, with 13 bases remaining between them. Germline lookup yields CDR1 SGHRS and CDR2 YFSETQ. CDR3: CASSLGVVRQNTEAFF. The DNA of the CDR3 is TGCGCCAGCAGCTTGGGAGTTGTCCGACAGAACACTGAAGCTTTCTTT.

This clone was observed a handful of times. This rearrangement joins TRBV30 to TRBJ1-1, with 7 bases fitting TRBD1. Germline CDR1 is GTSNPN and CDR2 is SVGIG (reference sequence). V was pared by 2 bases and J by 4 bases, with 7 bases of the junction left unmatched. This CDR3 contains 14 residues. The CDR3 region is CAWSSQDRVTEAFF. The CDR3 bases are TGTGCCTGGAGTTCCCAAGACAGGGTCACTGAAGCTTTCTTT.

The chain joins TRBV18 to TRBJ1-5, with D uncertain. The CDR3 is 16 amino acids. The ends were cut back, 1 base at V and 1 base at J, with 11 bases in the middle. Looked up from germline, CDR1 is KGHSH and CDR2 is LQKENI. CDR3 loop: CASSPQGGGSNQPQHF. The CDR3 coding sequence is TGTGCCAGCTCACCACAGGGAGGTGGAAGCAATCAGCCCCAGCATTTT.

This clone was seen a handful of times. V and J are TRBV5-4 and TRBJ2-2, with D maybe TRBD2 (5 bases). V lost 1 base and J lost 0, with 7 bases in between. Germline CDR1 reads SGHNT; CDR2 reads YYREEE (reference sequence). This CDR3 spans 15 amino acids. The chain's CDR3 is CASSLKRTNTGELFF. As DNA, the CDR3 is TGTGCCAGCAGCTTGAAGCGGACGAACACCGGGGAGCTGTTTTTT.

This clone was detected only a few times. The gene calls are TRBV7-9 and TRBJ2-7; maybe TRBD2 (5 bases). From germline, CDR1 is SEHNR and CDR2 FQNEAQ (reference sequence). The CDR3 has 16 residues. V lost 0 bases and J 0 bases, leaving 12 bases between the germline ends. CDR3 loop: CASSLALTGTSYEQYF. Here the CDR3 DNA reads TGTGCCAGCAGCTTAGCGCTAACGGGAACCTCCTACGAGCAGTACTTC.

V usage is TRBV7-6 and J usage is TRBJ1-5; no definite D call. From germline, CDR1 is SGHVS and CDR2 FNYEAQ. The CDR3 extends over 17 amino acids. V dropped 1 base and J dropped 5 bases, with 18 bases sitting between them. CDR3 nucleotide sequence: TGTGCCAGCAGCTTAGGGCTCCGGCCCTCCCGTGATCAGCCCCAGCATTTT. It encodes CASSLGLRPSRDQPQHF.

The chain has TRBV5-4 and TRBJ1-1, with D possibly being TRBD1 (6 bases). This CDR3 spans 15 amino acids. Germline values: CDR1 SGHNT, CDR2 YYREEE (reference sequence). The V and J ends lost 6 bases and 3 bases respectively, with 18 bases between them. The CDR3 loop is CASNPRGGRDTEAFF. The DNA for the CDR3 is TGTGCCAGCAACCCCCGGGGGGGGCGGGACACTGAAGCTTTCTTT.

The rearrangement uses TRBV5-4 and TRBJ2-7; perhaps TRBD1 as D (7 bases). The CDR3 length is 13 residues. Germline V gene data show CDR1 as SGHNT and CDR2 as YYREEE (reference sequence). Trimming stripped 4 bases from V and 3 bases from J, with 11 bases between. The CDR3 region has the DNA TGTGCCAGCAGCGCGGGACAGTACTACGAGCAGTACTTC. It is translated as CASSAGQYYEQYF.

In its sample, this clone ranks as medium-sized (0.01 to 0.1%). The CDR3 here is CASSYYETGGITEAFF. In DNA form, the CDR3 reads TGTGCCAGCAGTTATTACGAGACAGGGGGCATCACTGAAGCTTTCTTT. The chain couples TRBV6-5 to TRBJ1-1; 10 bases fit TRBD1. Germline V gives CDR1 MNHEY, CDR2 SVGAGI. The CDR3 extends over 16 amino acids. The V gene end was trimmed by 3 bases and the J gene end by 4 bases; junction bases not matched to a gene: 8.

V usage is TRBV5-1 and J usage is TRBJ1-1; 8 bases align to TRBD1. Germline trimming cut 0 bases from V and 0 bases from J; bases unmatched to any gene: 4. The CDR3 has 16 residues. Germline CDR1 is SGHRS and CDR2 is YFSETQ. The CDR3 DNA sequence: TGCGCCAGCAGCTTGGAGGGGACAGGACTGAACACTGAAGCTTTCTTT. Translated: CASSLEGTGLNTEAFF. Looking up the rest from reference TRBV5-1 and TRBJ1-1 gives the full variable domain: KAGVTQTPRYLIKTRGQQVTLSCSPISGHRSVSWYQQTPGQGLQFLFEYFSETQRNKGNFPGRFSGRQFSNSRSEMNVSTLELGDSALYLCASSLEGTGLNTEAFFGQGTRLTVV.

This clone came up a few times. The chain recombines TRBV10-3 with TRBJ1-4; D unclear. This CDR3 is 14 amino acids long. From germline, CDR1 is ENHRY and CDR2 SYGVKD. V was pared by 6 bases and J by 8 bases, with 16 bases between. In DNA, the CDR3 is TGTGCCATCAGCCCCCGTTCATGGACCGAAAAACTGTTTTTT. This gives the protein CAISPRSWTEKLFF.

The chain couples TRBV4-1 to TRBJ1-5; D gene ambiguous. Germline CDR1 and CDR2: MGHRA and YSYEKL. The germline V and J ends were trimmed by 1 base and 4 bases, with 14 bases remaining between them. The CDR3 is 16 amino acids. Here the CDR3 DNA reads TGCGCCAGCAGCCAAGGCCCGGAGACCATAAATCAGCCCCAGCATTTT. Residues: CASSQGPETINQPQHF.

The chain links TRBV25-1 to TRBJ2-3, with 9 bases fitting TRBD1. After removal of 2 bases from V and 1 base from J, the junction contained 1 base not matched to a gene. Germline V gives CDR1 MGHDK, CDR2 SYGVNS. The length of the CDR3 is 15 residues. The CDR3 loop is CASSEGDRGTDTQYF. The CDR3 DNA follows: TGTGCCAGCAGTGAAGGGGACAGGGGCACAGATACGCAGTATTTT.

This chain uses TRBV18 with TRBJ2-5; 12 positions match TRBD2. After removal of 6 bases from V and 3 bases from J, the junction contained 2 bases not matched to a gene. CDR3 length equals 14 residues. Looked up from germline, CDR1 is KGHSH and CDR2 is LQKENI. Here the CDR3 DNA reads TGTGCCAGCTCCAGACTAGCGGGGGAAGAGACCCAGTACTTC. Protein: CASSRLAGEETQYF.

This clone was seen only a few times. The CDR3 here is CASSVEVQGAGELFF. CDR3 bases: TGTGCCAGCAGCGTAGAGGTACAGGGGGCCGGGGAGCTGTTTTTT. The chain has TRBV9 and TRBJ2-2; 8 positions agree with TRBD1. V dropped 0 bases and J dropped 6; count of bases not matched to a gene: 4. The CDR3 spans 15 residues. Per the germline V gene, CDR1 is SGDLS and CDR2 is YYNGEE.

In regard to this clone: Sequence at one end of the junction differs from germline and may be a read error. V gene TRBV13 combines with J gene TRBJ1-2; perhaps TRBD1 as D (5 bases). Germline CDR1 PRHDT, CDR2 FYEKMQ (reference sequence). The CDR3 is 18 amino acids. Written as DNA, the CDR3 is TGTGCCAACAGCTTAGTGGCTAGAGGCAGGGAATATAACTATGGCTACACCTTC. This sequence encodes CANSLVARGREYNYGYTF. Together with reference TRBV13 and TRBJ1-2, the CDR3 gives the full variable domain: AAGVIQSPRHLIKEKRETATLKCYPIPRHDTVYWYQQGPGQDPQFLISFYEKMQSDKGSIPDRFSAQQFSDYHSELNMSSLELGDSALYFCANSLVARGREYNYGYTFGSGTRLTVV.

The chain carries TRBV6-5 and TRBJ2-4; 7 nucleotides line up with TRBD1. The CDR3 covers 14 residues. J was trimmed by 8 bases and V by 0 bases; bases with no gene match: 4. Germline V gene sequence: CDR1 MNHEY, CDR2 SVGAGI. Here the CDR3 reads CASSYSAQGDIQYF. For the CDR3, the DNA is TGTGCCAGCAGTTACTCCGCCCAGGGGGACATTCAGTACTTC.

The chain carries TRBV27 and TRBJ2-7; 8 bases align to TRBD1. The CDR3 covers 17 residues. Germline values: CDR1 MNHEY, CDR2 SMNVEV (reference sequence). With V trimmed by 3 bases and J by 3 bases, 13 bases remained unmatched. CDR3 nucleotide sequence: TGTGCCAGCAGTTTCAGATCCTTGGGGACAGGTGTCTACGAGCAGTACTTC. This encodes CASSFRSLGTGVYEQYF.

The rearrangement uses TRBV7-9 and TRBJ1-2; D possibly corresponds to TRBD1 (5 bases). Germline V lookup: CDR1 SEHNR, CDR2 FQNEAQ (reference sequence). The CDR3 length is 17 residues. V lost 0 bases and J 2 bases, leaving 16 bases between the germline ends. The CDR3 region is CASSLANKQGKNYGYTF. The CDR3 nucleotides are TGTGCCAGCAGCTTAGCTAATAAGCAGGGAAAGAACTATGGCTACACCTTC.

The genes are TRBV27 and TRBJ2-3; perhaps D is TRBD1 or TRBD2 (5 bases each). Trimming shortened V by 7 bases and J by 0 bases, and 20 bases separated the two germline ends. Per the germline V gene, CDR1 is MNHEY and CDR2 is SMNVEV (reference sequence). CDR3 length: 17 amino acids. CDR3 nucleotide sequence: TGTGCCAGCAAAGTGTGGGGGTCCACCGCTAGCACAGATACGCAGTATTTT. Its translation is CASKVWGSTASTDTQYF.

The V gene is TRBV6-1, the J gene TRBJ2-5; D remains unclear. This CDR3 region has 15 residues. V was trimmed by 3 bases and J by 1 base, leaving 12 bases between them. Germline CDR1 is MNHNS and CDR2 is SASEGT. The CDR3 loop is CASSDVRRIQETQYF. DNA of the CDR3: TGTGCCAGCAGTGACGTCAGAAGGATCCAAGAGACCCAGTACTTC.

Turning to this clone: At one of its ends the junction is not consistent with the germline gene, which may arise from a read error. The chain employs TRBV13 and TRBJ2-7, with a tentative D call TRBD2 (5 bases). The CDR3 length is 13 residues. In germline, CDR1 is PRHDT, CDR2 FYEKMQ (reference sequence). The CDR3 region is CASSRGISYEQYF. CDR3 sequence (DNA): TGCGCCAGCAGCCGAGGGATCTCCTACGAGCAGTACTTC.

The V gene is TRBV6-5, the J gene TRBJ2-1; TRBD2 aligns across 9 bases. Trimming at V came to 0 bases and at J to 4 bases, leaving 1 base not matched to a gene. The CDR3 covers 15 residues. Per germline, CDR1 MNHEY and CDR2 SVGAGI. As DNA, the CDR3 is TGTGCCAGCAGTTACTCGCGGGGGGGGTACAATGAGCAGTTCTTC. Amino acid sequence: CASSYSRGGYNEQFF.

The CDR3 sequence is CASSSGGATLNTEAFF. CDR3 sequence (DNA): TGTGCCAGCAGTTCGGGGGGGGCTACGTTGAACACTGAAGCTTTCTTT. The chain links TRBV27 to TRBJ1-1; D possibly corresponds to TRBD1 (6 bases). CDR1 MNHEY and CDR2 SMNVEV come from the germline V gene (reference sequence). The CDR3 length is 16 residues. V was cut by 4 bases and J by 0 bases, with 15 bases left in between.

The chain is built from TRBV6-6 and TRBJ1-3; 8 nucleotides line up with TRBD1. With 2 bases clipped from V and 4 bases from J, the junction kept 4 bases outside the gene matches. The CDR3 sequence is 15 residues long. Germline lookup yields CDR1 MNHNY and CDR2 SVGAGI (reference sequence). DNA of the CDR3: TGTGCCAGCAGTTACCAGGGGGCATACGGAAACACCATATATTTT. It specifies CASSYQGAYGNTIYF.

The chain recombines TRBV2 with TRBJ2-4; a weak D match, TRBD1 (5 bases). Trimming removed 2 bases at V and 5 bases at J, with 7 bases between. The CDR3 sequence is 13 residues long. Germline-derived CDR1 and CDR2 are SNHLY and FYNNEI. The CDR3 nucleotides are TGTGCCAGCAGTGAAATGGGGCAAAACATTCAGTACTTC. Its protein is CASSEMGQNIQYF.

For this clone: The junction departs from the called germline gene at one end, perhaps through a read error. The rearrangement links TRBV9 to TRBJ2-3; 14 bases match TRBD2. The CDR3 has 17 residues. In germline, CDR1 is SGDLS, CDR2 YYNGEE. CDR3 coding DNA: TGTGCCGGCAGCGTAGGGGGACTAGCGGGAGGCACAGATACGCAGTATTTT. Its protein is CAGSVGGLAGGTDTQYF.

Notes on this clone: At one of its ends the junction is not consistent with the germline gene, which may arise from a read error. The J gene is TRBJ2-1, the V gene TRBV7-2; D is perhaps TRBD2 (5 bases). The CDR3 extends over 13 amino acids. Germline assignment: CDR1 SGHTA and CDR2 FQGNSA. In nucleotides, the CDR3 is TGTGCCAGCAGCTTGGACTCATACACTGAGCAGTTCTTC. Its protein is CASSLDSYTEQFF.